Below are 15 T cell receptor beta chains sequenced from a single sample in a study of blood T cell repertoires in COVID-19. Repertoires were generated with immunoSEQ multiplex PCR, while TCRdb's copy carries only in-frame clones and drops some. Of roughly 74,000 clones listed, approximately 84% were seen once; the top ten hold around a third. Material for sequencing was peripheral blood. The receptors come from a man in his 70s with acute or convalescent COVID-19.

This clone came up a few times. The genes are TRBV5-1 and TRBJ2-2, with TRBD2 matching 8 bases. The V and J ends lost 4 bases and 4 bases, in that order; junction bases with no gene match: 6. The CDR3 runs to 15 residues. Germline lookup yields CDR1 SGHRS and CDR2 YFSETQ. CDR3 protein: CASSDGTRGTGELFF. As DNA, the CDR3 is TGCGCCAGCAGCGACGGGACTAGGGGCACCGGGGAGCTGTTTTTT.

V gene TRBV6-2 or TRBV6-3 combines with J gene TRBJ2-5; TRBD2 matches at 15 bases. Per the germline V gene, CDR1 is MNHEY and CDR2 is SVGEGT. The CDR3 runs to 18 residues. With 3 bases clipped from V and 4 bases from J, the junction kept 9 bases outside the gene matches. CDR3 amino acids: CASSYGGLAGGHGETQYF. The CDR3, as DNA: TGTGCCAGCAGTTATGGGGGACTAGCGGGGGGCCATGGAGAGACCCAGTACTTC.

The chain carries TRBV19 and TRBJ2-1, with a tentative D call TRBD2 (7 bases). The CDR3 has 14 residues. Germline loops: CDR1 LNHDA, CDR2 SQIVND (reference sequence). V shed 9 bases and J shed 2 bases, with 14 bases lying between them. CDR3 bases: TGTGCCAGCACCGCGGGGGCTCCCTACAATGAGCAGTTCTTC. It codes for CASTAGAPYNEQFF.

In DNA form, the CDR3 reads TGTGCCAGCAGTGTAAGAAAGGGACAGGGGGCGGAGGGCTACACCTTC. It yields the protein CASSVRKGQGAEGYTF. V gene TRBV27 combines with J gene TRBJ1-2, with 12 positions matching TRBD1. This CDR3 spans 16 amino acids. Germline V lookup: CDR1 MNHEY, CDR2 SMNVEV (reference sequence). V was pared by 5 bases and J by 8 bases, with 12 bases of the junction left unmatched.

V is TRBV9 and J is TRBJ1-2; 10 nucleotides agree with TRBD1. V was clipped by 3 bases and J by 12 bases; unmatched bases: 8. Germline V gene sequence: CDR1 SGDLS, CDR2 YYNGEE. The CDR3 sequence is 13 residues long. CDR3 loop: CASSAGTGDRNTF. As DNA, the CDR3 is TGTGCCAGCAGCGCCGGGACAGGGGACCGTAACACCTTC.

The CDR3, as DNA: TGCGCCAGCAGCTTCCCAGCGGGCTTCAACACCGGGGAGCTGTTTTTT. It yields the protein CASSFPAGFNTGELFF. V is TRBV5-1 and J is TRBJ2-2; perhaps TRBD2 as D (6 bases). Trimming shortened V by 2 bases and J by 2 bases, and 13 bases separated the two germline ends. CDR1 is SGHRS and CDR2 is YFSETQ in the germline V gene. The CDR3 is 16 amino acids.

The gene calls are TRBV10-2 and TRBJ1-1, with 7 bases that match TRBD1. V trimming: 6 bases; J trimming: 10 bases; junction bases outside the gene matches: 8. Germline-derived CDR1 and CDR2 are WSHSY and SAAADI. The CDR3 contains 12 residues. CDR3: CASSRGDGVAFF. Written as DNA, the CDR3 is TGCGCCAGCAGCAGGGGGGATGGTGTAGCTTTCTTT.

The chain recombines TRBV11-2 with TRBJ1-4; 10 bases agree with TRBD1. Per germline, CDR1 SGHAT and CDR2 FQNNGV. CDR3 size: 15 residues. V lost 3 bases to trimming and J lost 6 bases; unmatched junction nucleotides: 4. The CDR3 region is CASSFTGTGDEKLFF. For the CDR3, the DNA is TGTGCCAGCAGCTTTACCGGGACAGGGGATGAAAAACTGTTTTTT.

V usage is TRBV5-4 and J usage is TRBJ2-3, with D possibly TRBD2 on 5 matching bases. The germline V gene has CDR1 SGHNT and CDR2 YYREEE (reference sequence). V lost 3 bases, J lost 0 bases, and 11 bases lay in between. The CDR3 is 15 residues long. CDR3 nucleotide sequence: TGTGCCAGCAGCTCGGGATTCTCTAGCACAGATACGCAGTATTTT. Its translation: CASSSGFSSTDTQYF. Filled out from reference TRBV5-4 and TRBJ2-3, the complete variable domain reads ETGVTQSPTHLIKTRGQQVTLRCSSQSGHNTVSWYQQALGQGPQFIFQYYREEENGRGNFPPRFSGLQFPNYSSELNVNALELDDSALYLCASSSGFSSTDTQYFGPGTRLTVL.

J is TRBJ2-3 and V is TRBV5-4; D is perhaps TRBD1 (6 bases). CDR3 size: 15 residues. CDR1 and CDR2 (germline): SGHNT, YYREEE (reference sequence). V was clipped by 4 bases and J by 6 bases, with 18 bases between them. The chain's CDR3 is CASSKEGGGPDTQYF. The CDR3 DNA is TGTGCCAGCAGCAAAGAAGGTGGGGGCCCGGATACGCAGTATTTT.

The V gene is TRBV11-3, the J gene TRBJ2-2, with D unclear. V lost 8 bases to trimming and J lost 4 bases, with 5 bases between them. The CDR3 has 11 amino acids. The germline V gene has CDR1 SGHNT and CDR2 YENEEA. CDR3: CASSSTGELFF. CDR3 nucleotide sequence: TGTGCCAGCTCTTCCACCGGGGAGCTGTTTTTT.

J is TRBJ2-7 and V is TRBV20-1; 11 nucleotides line up with TRBD2. V trimming: 3 bases; J trimming: 1 base; junction bases outside the gene matches: 5. This CDR3 region has 15 residues. The germline V gene has CDR1 DFQATT and CDR2 SNEGSKA (reference sequence). The CDR3, as DNA: TGCAGTGCTAGTTCCGGGACTAGCGGTTCCTACGAGCAGTACTTC. It encodes CSASSGTSGSYEQYF.

This clone has ten or more counts. V gene TRBV5-1 combines with J gene TRBJ2-5, with D maybe TRBD2 (5 bases). The CDR3 covers 14 residues. Trimming removed 0 bases at V and 3 bases at J, with 9 bases between. The germline CDR1 and CDR2 sequences are SGHRS and YFSETQ. CDR3 DNA: TGCGCCAGCAGCTTGGGTGGTAGCGAAGAGACCCAGTACTTC. Its translation is CASSLGGSEETQYF. Drawing the rest from reference TRBV5-1 and TRBJ2-5, the complete variable domain is KAGVTQTPRYLIKTRGQQVTLSCSPISGHRSVSWYQQTPGQGLQFLFEYFSETQRNKGNFPGRFSGRQFSNSRSEMNVSTLELGDSALYLCASSLGGSEETQYFGPGTRLLVL.

This chain links TRBV30 with TRBJ2-7; TRBD2 is a possible D gene (6 bases). The CDR3 loop spans 14 amino acids. Germline V gene lookup returns CDR1 GTSNPN and CDR2 SVGIG (reference sequence). Trimming removed 0 bases from V and 3 bases from J, with 12 bases in between. CDR3 sequence reads: CAWSVEGFGYEQYF. CDR3 nucleotide sequence: TGTGCCTGGAGTGTGGAGGGTTTTGGCTACGAGCAGTACTTC.

The chain employs TRBV5-1 and TRBJ2-5; the match to TRBD2 covers 10 bases. Germline V gives CDR1 SGHRS, CDR2 YFSETQ. The V and J ends lost 7 bases and 4 bases, in that order; junction bases with no gene match: 7. The CDR3 runs to 14 residues. CDR3 amino acids: CASSLAGPRETQYF. The CDR3 coding sequence is TGCGCCAGCTCACTAGCGGGGCCCCGAGAGACCCAGTACTTC.